Below are 32 T cell receptor beta chains sequenced from a single sample in a study of cytomegalovirus exposure and HLA in healthy donors. Primers included in the PCR were 60 Vbeta and 13 Jbeta primers. Assay used: immunoSEQ multiplex PCR; TCRdb lists only in-frame clones, some missing. The sample yields about 100,000 clones, 81% seen once. Material for sequencing was PBMCs. The receptors shown here come from a young man in good health and CMV-seronegative.

The count of this clone is one. J is TRBJ2-3 and V is TRBV2, with 10 bases that match TRBD2. The length of the CDR3 is 12 residues. Germline-derived CDR1 and CDR2 are SNHLY and FYNNEI. J lost 5 bases, V lost 8 bases, and 1 base had no gene match. Here the CDR3 reads CASGTSEDTQYF. The CDR3 nucleotides are TGTGCCAGCGGGACTAGCGAAGATACGCAGTATTTT. The variable domain in full, completed from reference TRBV2 and TRBJ2-3, reads EPEVTQTPSHQVTQMGQEVILRCVPISNHLYFYWYRQILGQKVEFLVSFYNNEISEKSEIFDDQFSVERPDGSNFTLKIRSTKLEDSAMYFCASGTSEDTQYFGPGTRLTVL.

This clone turned up a few times. The chain links TRBV19 to TRBJ1-4; D is unresolved. Germline V gives CDR1 LNHDA, CDR2 SQIVND (reference sequence). This CDR3 comprises 13 residues. V shed 9 bases and J shed 8 bases, with 16 bases lying between them. The CDR3 loop reads CASMRRLGEKLFF. In nucleotides, the CDR3 is TGTGCCAGCATGAGGAGGTTAGGAGAAAAACTGTTTTTT.

The rearrangement uses TRBV30 and TRBJ2-2; no clear D. Deletions cut 2 bases from V and 7 bases from J, with 5 bases between. The germline V gene encodes CDR1 GTSNPN and CDR2 SVGIG (reference sequence). This CDR3 is 11 amino acids long. Here the CDR3 reads CAWSSFGELFF. In DNA, the CDR3 is TGTGCCTGGAGTTCATTCGGGGAGCTGTTTTTT.

V and J are TRBV9 and TRBJ1-2; no definite D call. The V gene's germline CDR1 is SGDLS and CDR2 YYNGEE. Trimming stripped 0 bases from V and 0 bases from J, with 9 bases between. The CDR3 is made up of 15 amino acids. The chain's CDR3 is CASSVAVSANYGYTF. As DNA, the CDR3 is TGTGCCAGCAGCGTAGCCGTCTCGGCTAACTATGGCTACACCTTC.

The chain uses TRBV6-1 and TRBJ1-6; D is possibly TRBD1 (5 bases). Trimming pared 3 bases from V and 7 bases from J, leaving 7 bases between. The CDR3 loop spans 13 amino acids. Germline V gives CDR1 MNHNS, CDR2 SASEGT. The CDR3, as DNA: TGTGCCAGCAGTGAGACAGAGAATTCACCCCTCCACTTT. As protein: CASSETENSPLHF.

The chain joins TRBV11-2 to TRBJ2-2; weak D call: TRBD1 (5 bases). V lost 3 bases, J lost 3 bases, and 11 bases lay in between. The germline V gene has CDR1 SGHAT and CDR2 FQNNGV. CDR3 length: 15 amino acids. The CDR3 nucleotides are TGTGCCAGCAGCTTCGCCTGGGGCGACACCGGGGAGCTGTTTTTT. It yields the protein CASSFAWGDTGELFF.

The V and J genes are TRBV29-1 and TRBJ1-5; D remains ambiguous. V lost 4 bases and J 4 bases, leaving 8 bases between the germline ends. Germline CDR1 reads SQVTM; CDR2 reads ANQGSEA. This CDR3 region has 12 residues. The CDR3 nucleotides are TGCAGCGTTGGGGCAGCTAATCAGCCCCAGCATTTT. Amino acids: CSVGAANQPQHF.

This clone was detected only once. V gene TRBV11-2 combines with J gene TRBJ2-7, with D possibly being TRBD1 (6 bases). Germline CDR1 SGHAT, CDR2 FQNNGV. The CDR3 is made up of 14 amino acids. V lost 1 base and J lost 0, with 7 bases in between. The CDR3 sequence: CASSLGTASYEQYF. Here the CDR3 DNA reads TGTGCCAGCAGCTTAGGGACAGCCTCCTACGAGCAGTACTTC.

The chain is built from TRBV2 and TRBJ1-1; maybe TRBD1 (6 bases). This CDR3 is built from 15 residues. Trimming stripped 1 base from V and 6 bases from J, with 15 bases between. Germline CDR1 and CDR2: SNHLY and FYNNEI. The CDR3 nucleotides are TGTGCCAGCAGTGAAGAGGGCAGGGGTGGCTCTGAAGCTTTCTTT. Translated, it gives CASSEEGRGGSEAFF.

The gene calls are TRBV29-1 and TRBJ1-1; 7 bases align to TRBD1. V lost 7 bases to trimming and J lost 0 bases; unmatched junction nucleotides: 5. Looked up from germline, CDR1 is SQVTM and CDR2 is ANQGSEA. The CDR3 has 13 residues. Here the CDR3 reads CSAPGQMNTEAFF. CDR3 bases: TGCAGCGCTCCGGGACAGATGAACACTGAAGCTTTCTTT.

In this sample, this clone turned up a few times. This chain links TRBV7-3 with TRBJ1-2; 8 nucleotides line up with TRBD1. CDR1 is SGHTA, CDR2 FQGTGA, per germline. The CDR3 runs to 13 residues. V shed 5 bases, J shed 4 bases, and the junction held 3 bases outside the gene matches. CDR3 nucleotide sequence: TGTGCCAGCAGCCCGACAGGGGCCTATGGCTACACCTTC. Protein sequence: CASSPTGAYGYTF.

This clone is a singleton in its sample. V usage is TRBV7-8 and J usage is TRBJ1-6; no definite D call. V lost 3 bases and J lost 8, with 5 bases in between. The CDR3 has 12 residues. Germline assignment: CDR1 SGHVS and CDR2 FQNEAQ. CDR3 region: CASSFAHSPLHF. The CDR3, as DNA: TGTGCCAGCAGCTTTGCGCATTCACCCCTCCACTTT.

With respect to this clone: The same CDR3 also results from other DNA sequences found in this sample. This chain joins TRBV27 and TRBJ2-7; 10 positions agree with TRBD1. V gave up 5 bases and J gave up 3 bases; unmatched junction bases: 4. From germline, CDR1 is MNHEY and CDR2 SMNVEV (reference sequence). This CDR3 has 14 amino acids. The CDR3, as DNA: TGTGCCAGCAGTCTTGGACAGGGGGGCTACGAGCAGTACTTC. It is translated as CASSLGQGGYEQYF.

This rearrangement joins TRBV11-1 to TRBJ1-1; D gene uncertain. The CDR3 length is 14 residues. The V end was cut by 6 bases, the J end by 4 bases, with 15 bases between. Germline V CDR1 and CDR2: SGHAT, FQDESV (reference sequence). This CDR3 reads CASRIAGASTEAFF. The CDR3 DNA is TGTGCCAGCAGAATAGCGGGTGCCAGCACTGAAGCTTTCTTT.

The chain recombines TRBV19 with TRBJ2-7; 7 nucleotides line up with TRBD2. Germline CDR1 LNHDA, CDR2 SQIVND (reference sequence). The CDR3 runs to 14 residues. The J segment lost 0 bases and the V segment lost 3 bases, leaving 2 bases of the junction unmatched. CDR3 sequence reads: CASSMRGSSYEQYF. The CDR3 nucleotides are TGTGCCAGTAGTATGCGCGGGAGCTCCTACGAGCAGTACTTC.

The rearrangement links TRBV18 to TRBJ1-2; D unclear. Trimming shortened V by 8 bases and J by 3 bases, and 13 bases separated the two germline ends. The germline CDR1 and CDR2 sequences are KGHSH and LQKENI. There are 13 residues in the CDR3. CDR3 protein: CASGEGGYYGYTF. CDR3 nucleotide sequence: TGTGCCAGCGGCGAGGGCGGCTACTATGGCTACACCTTC.

The V call is TRBV30, the J call TRBJ1-2, with a possible D match to TRBD1 (5 bases). Trimming left V 7 bases short and J 4 bases short, with 13 bases between. The germline V gene has CDR1 GTSNPN and CDR2 SVGIG (reference sequence). This CDR3 contains 12 residues. This CDR3 reads CALRTLIYGYTF. The CDR3 coding sequence is TGTGCCTTACGGACACTGATCTATGGCTACACCTTC.

The chain couples TRBV10-2 to TRBJ2-7; 10 bases are shared with TRBD2. Germline values: CDR1 WSHSY, CDR2 SAAADI. V was clipped by 6 bases and J by 2 bases; unmatched bases: 7. This CDR3 spans 15 amino acids. The CDR3 sequence is CASSLTSGATYEQYF. For the CDR3, the DNA is TGCGCCAGCAGCCTTACTAGCGGGGCAACCTACGAGCAGTACTTC.

This chain uses TRBV28 with TRBJ2-1; 15 nucleotides agree with TRBD2. CDR3 length: 15 residues. Germline V gives CDR1 MDHEN, CDR2 SYDVKM. Unmatched junction bases numbered 4, after V lost 6 bases and J lost 7 bases. CDR3 in DNA: TGTGCCAGCAGATACGGGACTAGCGGGAGGAATGAGCAGTTCTTC. Its translation is CASRYGTSGRNEQFF.

The V gene is TRBV5-1, the J gene TRBJ2-7; tentative D call: TRBD2 (5 bases). There are 13 residues in the CDR3. CDR1 SGHRS and CDR2 YFSETQ come from the germline V gene. The V end was cut by 0 bases, the J end by 3 bases, with 7 bases between. The CDR3 spells CASSLDGSYEQYF. The CDR3 nucleotides read TGCGCCAGCAGCTTGGATGGGAGCTACGAGCAGTACTTC. Using reference TRBV5-1 and TRBJ2-7 for the parts outside the CDR3, the full variable domain is KAGVTQTPRYLIKTRGQQVTLSCSPISGHRSVSWYQQTPGQGLQFLFEYFSETQRNKGNFPGRFSGRQFSNSRSEMNVSTLELGDSALYLCASSLDGSYEQYFGPGTRLTVT.

The chain combines TRBV28 with TRBJ1-1; no firm D call. Germline V gene sequence: CDR1 MDHEN, CDR2 SYDVKM. V was shortened by 5 bases and J by 1 base, with 14 bases between the two germline ends. The CDR3 sequence is 15 residues long. CDR3 in amino acids: CASSPREVTNTEAFF. CDR3 nucleotides: TGTGCCAGCAGTCCCCGGGAGGTGACGAACACTGAAGCTTTCTTT.

This clone was observed a single time. The chain joins TRBV29-1 to TRBJ2-1; TRBD2 aligns across 13 bases. Germline V lookup: CDR1 SQVTM, CDR2 ANQGSEA. Unmatched junction bases numbered 5, after V lost 1 base and J lost 8 bases. This CDR3 spans 15 amino acids. The CDR3 region is CSVEATSGGAYEQFF. In nucleotides, the CDR3 is TGCAGCGTTGAAGCAACTAGCGGGGGGGCCTATGAGCAGTTCTTC.

This chain connects TRBV30 to TRBJ1-5; 10 positions match TRBD1. V was clipped by 2 bases and J by 2 bases; unmatched bases: 9. Germline CDR1 GTSNPN, CDR2 SVGIG (reference sequence). This CDR3 spans 17 amino acids. This chain's CDR3 is CAWSRDRGRTGNQPQHF. The CDR3 DNA follows: TGTGCCTGGAGTAGGGACAGGGGTCGTACGGGCAATCAGCCCCAGCATTTT.

The DNA for the CDR3 is TGTGCCAGCAGCCAAGATACAGGGTACTATGGCTACACCTTC. Amino acid sequence: CASSQDTGYYGYTF. V usage is TRBV4-2 and J usage is TRBJ1-2; the D gene is possibly TRBD1 (6 bases). CDR3 length: 14 residues. V was shortened by 0 bases and J by 3 bases, with 8 bases between the two germline ends. From germline, CDR1 is LGHNA and CDR2 YNFKEQ.

This clone occurred a few times. V usage is TRBV2 and J usage is TRBJ2-7, with a weak D call TRBD2 (7 bases). Germline CDR1 and CDR2: SNHLY and FYNNEI. Trimming removed 6 bases from V and 9 bases from J, with 15 bases in between. This CDR3 is built from 12 residues. CDR3 DNA sequence: TGTGCCAGCAGAGTCAGGGCGGGGGCGCAGTACTTC. Protein product: CASRVRAGAQYF. Full variable domain (rest looked up from reference TRBV2 and TRBJ2-7): EPEVTQTPSHQVTQMGQEVILRCVPISNHLYFYWYRQILGQKVEFLVSFYNNEISEKSEIFDDQFSVERPDGSNFTLKIRSTKLEDSAMYFCASRVRAGAQYFGPGTRLTVT.

The chain carries TRBV11-2 and TRBJ2-7, with a tentative D call TRBD2 (6 bases). V gave up 4 bases and J gave up 3 bases, with 19 bases separating them. The CDR3 length is 16 residues. Germline V lookup: CDR1 SGHAT, CDR2 FQNNGV. Here the CDR3 reads CASSSNYGTGDYEQYF. In DNA form, the CDR3 reads TGTGCCAGCAGCTCGAACTACGGGACTGGAGACTACGAGCAGTACTTC.

CDR3 DNA sequence: TGTGCCAGCAGTTACTCGCCCGGACTTAATGAAAAACTGTTTTTT. It is translated as CASSYSPGLNEKLFF. The genes are TRBV6-5 and TRBJ1-4, with D unclear. CDR3 length: 15 residues. CDR1 is MNHEY, CDR2 SVGAGI, per germline. Trimming left V 0 bases short and J 4 bases short, with 9 bases between.

V usage is TRBV30 and J usage is TRBJ2-3; no definite D call. Germline CDR1 reads GTSNPN; CDR2 reads SVGIG (reference sequence). The CDR3 contains 11 residues. V lost 5 bases and J 8 bases, leaving 11 bases between the germline ends. As DNA, the CDR3 is TGTGCCTGGGACACCCACTCTACGCAGTATTTT. Protein product: CAWDTHSTQYF.

This rearrangement joins TRBV5-1 to TRBJ2-1, with 7 nucleotides matching TRBD1. The CDR3 runs to 16 residues. With 2 bases clipped from V and 3 bases from J, the junction kept 8 bases outside the gene matches. Germline V gene lookup returns CDR1 SGHRS and CDR2 YFSETQ. CDR3 DNA: TGCGCCAGCAGCTTAACAGGGGCAGCGAACTACAATGAGCAGTTCTTC. Amino acids: CASSLTGAANYNEQFF.

The rearrangement joins TRBV21-1 to TRBJ1-2. TRBV21-1 has pseudogene status. There are 14 residues in the CDR3. The chain's CDR3 is CASSKEGRLYGYTF. The CDR3 nucleotides read TGTGCCAGCAGCAAAGAAGGAAGACTCTATGGCTACACCTTC.

The J gene is TRBJ2-5, the V gene TRBV7-6; D might be TRBD1 (5 bases). The germline CDR1 and CDR2 sequences are SGHVS and FNYEAQ. V was cut by 0 bases and J by 5 bases, with 10 bases left in between. The CDR3 consists of 14 residues. CDR3 region: CASSLAGQGETQYF. The CDR3 nucleotides read TGTGCCAGCAGCTTAGCGGGGCAAGGGGAGACCCAGTACTTC.

This CDR3 reads CASSLATNYGYTF. Written as DNA, the CDR3 is TGTGCCAGCAGCTTGGCCACTAACTATGGCTACACCTTC. The rearrangement uses TRBV5-6 and TRBJ1-2; unclear D gene. Trimming removed 0 bases from V and 0 bases from J, with 3 bases in between. CDR3 length: 13 amino acids. The germline CDR1 and CDR2 sequences are SGHDT and YYEEEE. Full variable domain (missing parts from reference TRBV5-6 and TRBJ1-2): DAGVTQSPTHLIKTRGQQVTLRCSPKSGHDTVSWYQQALGQGPQFIFQYYEEEERQRGNFPDRFSGHQFPNYSSELNVNALLLGDSALYLCASSLATNYGYTFGSGTRLTVV.